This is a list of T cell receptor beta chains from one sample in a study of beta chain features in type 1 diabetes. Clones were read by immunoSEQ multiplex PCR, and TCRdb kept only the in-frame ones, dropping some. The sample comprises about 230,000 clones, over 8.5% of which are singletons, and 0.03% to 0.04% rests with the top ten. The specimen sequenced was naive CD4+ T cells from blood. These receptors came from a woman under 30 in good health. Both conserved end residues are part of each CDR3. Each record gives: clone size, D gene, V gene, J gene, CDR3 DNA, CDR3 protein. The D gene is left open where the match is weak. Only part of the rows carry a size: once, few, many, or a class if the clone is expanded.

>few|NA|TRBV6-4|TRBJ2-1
TGTGCCAGCAGTACCCTACCGGGAGCTGCCTACAATGAGCAGTTCTTC
CASSTLPGAAYNEQFF
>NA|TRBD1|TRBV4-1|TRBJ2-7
TGCGCCAGCAGCCAAGATCGTGACAGGGAGCGCGAGCAGTACTTC
CASSQDRDREREQYF
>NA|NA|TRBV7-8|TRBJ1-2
TGTGCCAGCAGCCCGCAGACAGGCCTGATTAACTATGGCTACACCTTC
CASSPQTGLINYGYTF
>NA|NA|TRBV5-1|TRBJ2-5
TGCGCCAGCAGCTATCGGACAGCCCAAGAGACCCAGTACTTC
CASSYRTAQETQYF
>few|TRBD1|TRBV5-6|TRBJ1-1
TGTGCCAGCAGCTTGGGTCCAGGGGGCCCTGAAGCTTTCTTT
CASSLGPGGPEAFF
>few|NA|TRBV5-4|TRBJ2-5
TGTGCCAGCAGCTTGGGGAGGGGTGAGACCCAGTACTTC
CASSLGRGETQYF
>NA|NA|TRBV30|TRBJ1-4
TGTGCCTGGAGTCCCCAGGGGCCCGAAAAACTGTTTTTT
CAWSPQGPEKLFF
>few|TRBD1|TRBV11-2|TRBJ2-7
TGTGCCAGCAGCTTAGCACAGGGGAGCGAGCAGTACTTC
CASSLAQGSEQYF
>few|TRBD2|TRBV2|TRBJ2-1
TGTGCCAGCAGCGAAGGTGTTAGCGGGAGGGTTAATGAGCAGTTCTTC
CASSEGVSGRVNEQFF
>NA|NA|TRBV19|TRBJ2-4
TGTGCCAGTAGCCTAGGAAGCGGTCTAGCCAAAAACATTCAGTACTTC
CASSLGSGLAKNIQYF
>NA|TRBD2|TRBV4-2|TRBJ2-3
TGTGCCAGCTCCCAGGAAGGCCAGCGGGGTACAGATACGCAGTATTTT
CASSQEGQRGTDTQYF
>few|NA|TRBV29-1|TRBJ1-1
TGCAGCGTTGACCGCAGGGCCCTGAACACTGAAGCTTTCTTT
CSVDRRALNTEAFF
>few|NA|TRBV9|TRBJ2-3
TGTGCCAGCAGCGTAGCTTTGACAGATACGCAGTATTTT
CASSVALTDTQYF
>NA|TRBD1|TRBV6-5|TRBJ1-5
TGTGCCAGCAGGGCGGACAGGGATGATCAGCCCCAGCATTTT
CASRADRDDQPQHF
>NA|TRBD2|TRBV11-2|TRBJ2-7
TGTGCCAGCAGCCGAGGACTAGCGGGATCTTACGAGCAGTACTTC
CASSRGLAGSYEQYF
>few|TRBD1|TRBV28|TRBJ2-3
TGTGCCAGCAGCTCATCGGGACAGGGGGCTGCAGATACGCAGTATTTT
CASSSSGQGAADTQYF
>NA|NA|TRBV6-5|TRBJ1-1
TGTGCCAGCAGACCTCTCCGGGAGAACACTGAAGCTTTCTTT
CASRPLRENTEAFF
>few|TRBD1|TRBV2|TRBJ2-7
TGTGCCAGCAGTGCTGGACAGGGGGGCAGAAACGAGCAGTACTTC
CASSAGQGGRNEQYF
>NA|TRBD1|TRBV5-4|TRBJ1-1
TGTGCCAGCAGCTCAGGGACAGAGAAAGCTTTCTTT
CASSSGTEKAFF
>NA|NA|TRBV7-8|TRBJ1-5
TGTGCCAGCAGCTTAGACAGGCTCGATCAGCCCCAGCATTTT
CASSLDRLDQPQHF
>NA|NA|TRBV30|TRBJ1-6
TGTGCCTGGAGAATTATTCCCCCGATGAGTTCACCCCTCCACTTT
CAWRIIPPMSSPLHF
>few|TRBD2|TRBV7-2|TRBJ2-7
TGTGCCAGCAGCTTAGCGGGCGGGAGATTTTACGAGCAGTACTTC
CASSLAGGRFYEQYF
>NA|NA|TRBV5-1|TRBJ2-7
TGCGCCAGCAGCCCACGGACAGACACAGGGAGCTCCTACGAGCAGTACTTC
CASSPRTDTGSSYEQYF
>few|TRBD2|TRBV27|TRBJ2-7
TGTGCCAGCAGTCGTCTCCCTAGCGGCTACGAGCAGTACTTC
CASSRLPSGYEQYF
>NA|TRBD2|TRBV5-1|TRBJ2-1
TGCGCCAGCAGCTTGCTAGCGGGTAAGGGTGAGCAGTTCTTC
CASSLLAGKGEQFF
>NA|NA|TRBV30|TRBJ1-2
TGTGCCTGGAGTGGGAACCAGAGGTTGAGAGGCTACACCTTC
CAWSGNQRLRGYTF
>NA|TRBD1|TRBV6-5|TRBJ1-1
TGTGCCAGCAGCCCTTCCGGGACAGTTAACACTGAAGCTTTCTTT
CASSPSGTVNTEAFF
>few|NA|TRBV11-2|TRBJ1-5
TGTGCCAGCAGCCCCGGTGGGCAGTACAATCAGCCCCAGCATTTT
CASSPGGQYNQPQHF
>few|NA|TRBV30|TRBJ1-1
TGTGCCTGGAACAGGGACCTGAACACTGAAGCTTTCTTT
CAWNRDLNTEAFF
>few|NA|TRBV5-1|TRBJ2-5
TGCGCCAGCAGCCGGGCGGCGGGAGAGACCCAGTACTTC
CASSRAAGETQYF
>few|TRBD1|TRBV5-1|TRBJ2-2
TGCGCCAGCAGCCTCGACAGGGGGGACACCGGGGAGCTGTTTTTT
CASSLDRGDTGELFF
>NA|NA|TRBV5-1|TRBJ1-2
TGCGCCAGCAGCTTGGGGACAGTCAGGGACCGTGGCTACACCTTC
CASSLGTVRDRGYTF
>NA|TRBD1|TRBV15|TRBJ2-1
TGTGCCACCAGCAGAGGACAGGGGGCCCACAATGAGCAGTTCTTC
CATSRGQGAHNEQFF
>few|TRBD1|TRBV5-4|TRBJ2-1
TGTGCCAGCAGTTCGCACGGACAGGTGTACAATGAGCAGTTCTTC
CASSSHGQVYNEQFF
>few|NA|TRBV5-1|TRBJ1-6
TGCGCCAGCAGCTTATCGACACCGAATAATTCACCCCTCCACTTT
CASSLSTPNNSPLHF
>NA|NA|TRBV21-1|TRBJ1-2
TGTGCCAGCAGCAAAGCCAGGGCCTATGGCTACACCTTC
CASSKARAYGYTF
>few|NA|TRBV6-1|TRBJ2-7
TGTGCCAGCAGTGAAGCTGGCGGGGCGTCCTACGAGCAGTACTTC
CASSEAGGASYEQYF
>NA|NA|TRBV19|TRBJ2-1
TGTGCCAGTAGTATCTCTCGGGTTCCCAACAATGAGCAGTTCTTC
CASSISRVPNNEQFF
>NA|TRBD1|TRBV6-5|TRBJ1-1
TGTGCCAGCAGTCGGGACAGGACGGGTAGTGCTTTCTTT
CASSRDRTGSAFF
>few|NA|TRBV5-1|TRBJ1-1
TGCGCCAGCAGCTCTCAAGGGGAAACTGAAGCTTTCTTT
CASSSQGETEAFF
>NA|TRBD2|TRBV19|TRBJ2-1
TGTGCCAGTAGTAAAGGACTAGCGGGCGACTACAATGAGCAGTTCTTC
CASSKGLAGDYNEQFF
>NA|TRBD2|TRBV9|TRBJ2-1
TGTGCCAGCAGCGTATGGACTAGCGGGACTGATGAGCAGTTCTTC
CASSVWTSGTDEQFF